Following are 20 T cell receptor beta chains from one sample sequenced in a study of identifying expanded T cells in peripheral blood. Some clones are missing from TCRdb's copy, which holds only in-frame ones; the method was immunoSEQ multiplex PCR. The sample holds around 100,000 clones, roughly 87% seen once. Sequencing input: blood. The source of these receptors is a person between 18 and 75 years old in good health.

This chain links TRBV19 with TRBJ1-1; 8 bases line up with TRBD1. With V trimmed by 6 bases and J by 3 bases, 9 bases remained unmatched. The germline V gene encodes CDR1 LNHDA and CDR2 SQIVND (reference sequence). This CDR3 contains 15 residues. The CDR3 nucleotides read TGTGCCAGTAGATCCCAGGGGGCATGGGACACTGAAGCTTTCTTT. As protein: CASRSQGAWDTEAFF. The full variable domain, its missing parts supplied by reference TRBV19 and TRBJ1-1, is DGGITQSPKYLFRKEGQNVTLSCEQNLNHDAMYWYRQDPGQGLRLIYYSQIVNDFQKGDIAEGYSVSREKKESFPLTVTSAQKNPTAFYLCASRSQGAWDTEAFFGQGTRLTVV.

The chain has TRBV7-2 and TRBJ1-2; a possible D gene is TRBD1 (5 bases). Germline V lookup: CDR1 SGHTA, CDR2 FQGNSA. The CDR3 is 12 residues long. V lost 4 bases to trimming and J lost 5 bases, with 8 bases between them. CDR3 sequence reads: CASSWDLYGYTF. The CDR3 region has the DNA TGTGCCAGCAGCTGGGACCTATATGGCTACACCTTC.

The chain uses TRBV6-6 and TRBJ2-3; 10 bases map to TRBD1. V gave up 4 bases and J gave up 10 bases; unmatched junction bases: 5. Germline CDR1 and CDR2: MNHNY and SVGAGI (reference sequence). The CDR3 is 13 residues long. CDR3 sequence reads: CASSSTGTGAQYF. In DNA form, the CDR3 reads TGTGCCAGCAGTTCGACCGGGACAGGGGCGCAGTATTTT.

Only a few counts were recorded for this clone. This chain joins TRBV10-2 and TRBJ2-1; D not certain. The CDR3 spans 16 residues. Germline CDR1 reads WSHSY; CDR2 reads SAAADI. V lost 1 base, J lost 10 bases, and 20 bases lay in between. The DNA of the CDR3 is TGCGCCAGCAGTGAGTATCAGAGCTCCCTGGGGTACGAGCAGTTCTTC. Translated: CASSEYQSSLGYEQFF.

The chain couples TRBV7-2 to TRBJ1-1, with 10 bases aligning to TRBD1. Trimming at V came to 4 bases and at J to 8 bases, leaving 10 bases not matched to a gene. Germline V gene sequence: CDR1 SGHTA, CDR2 FQGNSA. The CDR3 is made up of 15 amino acids. The CDR3 reads CASSSYGTGVSEAFF. The CDR3 DNA sequence: TGTGCCAGCAGCTCCTATGGGACAGGGGTTTCCGAAGCTTTCTTT. The full variable domain, in which reference TRBV7-2 and TRBJ1-1 provide the parts outside the CDR3, is GAGVSQSPSNKVTEKGKDVELRCDPISGHTALYWYRQSLGQGLEFLIYFQGNSAPDKSGLPSDRFSAERTGGSVSTLTIQRTQQEDSAVYLCASSSYGTGVSEAFFGQGTRLTVV.

The chain employs TRBV2 and TRBJ1-1; D uncertain. The CDR3 has 10 residues. Germline V CDR1 and CDR2: SNHLY, FYNNEI. V was cut by 8 bases and J by 8 bases, with 9 bases left in between. CDR3 sequence: CASRGGEAFF. In DNA form, the CDR3 reads TGTGCCAGCCGGGGAGGAGAAGCTTTCTTT.

This clone came up once. The chain is built from TRBV7-2 and TRBJ2-6; D is tentatively TRBD1 or TRBD2 (5 bases each). Trimming shortened V by 4 bases and J by 2 bases, and 21 bases separated the two germline ends. This CDR3 has 19 amino acids. Germline V gene data show CDR1 as SGHTA and CDR2 as FQGNSA. The CDR3 reads CASSSPGGTGGTGANVLTF. The CDR3 DNA sequence: TGTGCCAGCAGCTCCCCCGGAGGTACAGGTGGAACTGGGGCCAACGTCCTGACTTTC.

The V call is TRBV5-6, the J call TRBJ2-3; the D call may be TRBD1 or TRBD2 (6 bases each). CDR1 SGHDT and CDR2 YYEEEE come from the germline V gene. The V end was cut by 1 base, the J end by 7 bases, with 10 bases between. This CDR3 comprises 13 residues. The CDR3 sequence is CASSLFGGNTQYF. The CDR3 DNA reads as TGTGCCAGCAGCTTGTTCGGGGGCAATACGCAGTATTTT.

The chain carries TRBV6-5 and TRBJ1-5, with D tentatively TRBD1 (5 bases). The CDR3 is 14 amino acids. Trimming removed 5 bases at V and 8 bases at J, with 16 bases between. Germline V lookup: CDR1 MNHEY, CDR2 SVGAGI. This CDR3 is CASSAPRAGKPQHF. In DNA, the CDR3 is TGTGCCAGCAGTGCCCCCAGGGCGGGAAAGCCCCAGCATTTT.

J is TRBJ1-3 and V is TRBV7-2, with a weak D call TRBD1 (5 bases). The V end was cut by 1 base, the J end by 0 bases, with 7 bases between. The length of the CDR3 is 15 residues. Germline V gene lookup returns CDR1 SGHTA and CDR2 FQGNSA. The CDR3 region has the DNA TGTGCCAGCAGCTTAGGTACAGGCTCTGGAAACACCATATATTTT. Amino acids: CASSLGTGSGNTIYF.

The chain is built from TRBV29-1 and TRBJ2-5; D possibly matches TRBD1 or TRBD2 (6 bases each). The CDR3 sequence is 14 residues long. CDR1 is SQVTM, CDR2 ANQGSEA, per germline. Trimming took 6 bases from V and 2 from J, leaving 16 bases between them. DNA for the CDR3: TGCAGCGTCCACTGGGGGGCCGGGCAAGAGACCCAGTACTTC. It yields the protein CSVHWGAGQETQYF.

The CDR3 loop is CSVEDPPDRGGYEQYF. CDR3 DNA: TGCAGCGTTGAAGATCCCCCAGACAGGGGAGGGTACGAGCAGTACTTC. The chain employs TRBV29-1 and TRBJ2-7; D possibly corresponds to TRBD1 (8 bases). V dropped 0 bases and J dropped 4 bases, with 19 bases sitting between them. Germline CDR1 SQVTM, CDR2 ANQGSEA. The CDR3 loop spans 16 amino acids.

The chain uses TRBV4-3 and TRBJ1-2; a possible D gene is TRBD1 (5 bases). The CDR3 extends over 14 amino acids. The germline V gene encodes CDR1 LGHNA and CDR2 YSLEER. V was shortened by 4 bases and J by 5 bases, with 14 bases between the two germline ends. The CDR3 DNA sequence: TGCGCCAGCAGCCCCAGGGCCGGTCGGTATGGCTACACCTTC. Amino acids: CASSPRAGRYGYTF.

The V call is TRBV6-1, the J call TRBJ2-7; 7 nucleotides line up with TRBD1. Looked up from germline, CDR1 is MNHNS and CDR2 is SASEGT. The CDR3 loop spans 16 amino acids. Trimming took 4 bases from V and 1 from J; bases not matched to a gene: 10. The CDR3 DNA is TGTGCCAGCAGTGTCGACCGACAGGGCGGATCCTACGAGCAGTACTTC. This sequence encodes CASSVDRQGGSYEQYF.

V is TRBV7-2 and J is TRBJ2-5, with 10 positions matching TRBD2. Germline trimming cut 0 bases from V and 7 bases from J; bases unmatched to any gene: 8. CDR1 and CDR2 (germline): SGHTA, FQGNSA. This CDR3 is 16 amino acids long. CDR3 sequence reads: CASSLAPSGGAGTQYF. DNA for the CDR3: TGTGCCAGCAGCTTAGCGCCCAGCGGGGGGGCGGGGACCCAGTACTTC.

This clone was detected once. V usage is TRBV18 and J usage is TRBJ1-6; D is ambiguous. The CDR3 spans 14 residues. Trimming stripped 6 bases from V and 10 bases from J, with 16 bases between. The germline CDR1 and CDR2 sequences are KGHSH and LQKENI. The CDR3 DNA sequence: TGTGCCAGCTCCCCCGAAGGTCCCCCATCACCCCTCCACTTT. Translating it yields CASSPEGPPSPLHF.

The gene calls are TRBV2 and TRBJ2-2; a weak D match, TRBD1 (6 bases). There are 13 residues in the CDR3. Germline CDR1 reads SNHLY; CDR2 reads FYNNEI. Trimming removed 4 bases at V and 6 bases at J, with 9 bases between. The chain's CDR3 is CASSGRGSGELFF. Here the CDR3 DNA reads TGTGCCAGCAGTGGCAGGGGTTCCGGGGAGCTGTTTTTT.

The chain is built from TRBV15 and TRBJ2-1; D possibly corresponds to TRBD1 (6 bases). Trimming took off 2 bases at V and 7 bases at J, with 18 bases between the two ends. CDR1 is LNHNV, CDR2 YYDKDF, per germline (reference sequence). The CDR3 covers 16 residues. This CDR3 is CATSRTTGIPENEQFF. As DNA, the CDR3 is TGTGCCACCAGCAGAACCACAGGGATTCCTGAGAATGAGCAGTTCTTC. Using reference TRBV15 and TRBJ2-1 for the parts outside the CDR3, the full variable domain is DAMVIQNPRYQVTQFGKPVTLSCSQTLNHNVMYWYQQKSSQAPKLLFHYYDKDFNNEADTPDNFQSRRPNTSFCFLDIRSPGLGDTAMYLCATSRTTGIPENEQFFGPGTRLTVL.

The chain recombines TRBV30 with TRBJ1-2; a weak D match, TRBD1 (5 bases). V shed 2 bases and J shed 3 bases, with 16 bases lying between them. The CDR3 loop spans 15 amino acids. Germline-derived CDR1 and CDR2 are GTSNPN and SVGIG (reference sequence). The CDR3 nucleotides are TGTGCCTGGAGTCACTCCGGGGGGACTCACTATGGCTACACCTTC. Its translation is CAWSHSGGTHYGYTF. Full variable domain (outside the CDR3, taken from reference TRBV30 and TRBJ1-2): SQTIHQWPATLVQPVGSPLSLECTVEGTSNPNLYWYRQAAGRGLQLLFYSVGIGQISSEVPQNLSASRPQDRQFILSSKKLLLSDSGFYLCAWSHSGGTHYGYTFGSGTRLTVV.

The CDR3 region is CASSGVRTGKHEKLFF. Here the CDR3 DNA reads TGTGCCAGCAGTGGGGTACGGACAGGGAAACATGAAAAACTGTTTTTT. The chain employs TRBV28 and TRBJ1-4, with 8 bases matching TRBD1. CDR1 is MDHEN, CDR2 SYDVKM, per germline. The CDR3 has 16 amino acids. Germline trimming cut 5 bases from V and 6 bases from J; bases unmatched to any gene: 11.